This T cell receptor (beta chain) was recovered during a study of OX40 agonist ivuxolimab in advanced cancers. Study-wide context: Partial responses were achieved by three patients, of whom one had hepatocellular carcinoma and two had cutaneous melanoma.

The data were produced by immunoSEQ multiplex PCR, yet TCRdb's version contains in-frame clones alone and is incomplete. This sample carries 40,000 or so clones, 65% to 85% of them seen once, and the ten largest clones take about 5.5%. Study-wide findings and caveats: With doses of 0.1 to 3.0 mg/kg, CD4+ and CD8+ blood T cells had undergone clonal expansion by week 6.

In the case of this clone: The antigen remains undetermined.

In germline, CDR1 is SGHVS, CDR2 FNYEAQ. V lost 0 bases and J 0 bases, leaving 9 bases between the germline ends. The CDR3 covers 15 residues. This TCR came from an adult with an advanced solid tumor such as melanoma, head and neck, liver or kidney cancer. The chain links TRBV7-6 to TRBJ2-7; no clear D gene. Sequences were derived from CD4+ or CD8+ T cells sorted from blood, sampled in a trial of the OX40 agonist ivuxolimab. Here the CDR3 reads CASSLAGTGSYEQYF. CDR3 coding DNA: TGTGCCAGCAGCTTAGCAGGCACCGGCTCCTACGAGCAGTACTTC.